This T cell receptor (beta chain) was observed in a study of regulatory T cells in long-lasting Graves disease. This clonotype was counted a few times. Building the TCR beta libraries relied on iRepertoire HTBI primers, and CDR3 regions underwent Arm-PCR. TCRdb fed the multiplex PCR reads into MiXCR, producing one record per CDR3 protein. The top ten clones hold roughly 6.9% of a sample with a few hundred thousand distinct CDR3 sequences, under 25% of them seen once. V was shortened by 2 bases and J by 6 bases, with 10 bases between the two germline ends. The CDR3 consists of 12 residues. The germline V gene encodes CDR1 DFQATT and CDR2 SNEGSKA (reference sequence). Regarding time point: persistent/refractory GD, antithyroid drugs over 5 years with positive TRAb. From RNA extracted from PBMCs, the TCR library was made. The source of the patients was an endocrinology department in Xi'an, China.

V gene TRBV20-1 combines with J gene TRBJ1-2, with D possibly being TRBD1 (5 bases). This specimen was peripheral blood mononuclear cells (PBMCs), taken when the disease was refractory, from a patient treated with antithyroid drugs. The sequence derives from a female donor with Graves disease. The CDR3 DNA follows: TGCAGTGCTAGAAGCTTGGGGGATGGCTACACCTTC. It specifies CSARSLGDGYTF.